This TCR beta chain stems from a study of blood T cell repertoires in COVID-19. Regarding this clone: This sample includes further DNA sequences coding for the same CDR3.

Per the germline V gene, CDR1 is SGHRS and CDR2 is YFSETQ. V lost 0 bases and J lost 2, with 9 bases in between. The CDR3 sequence is 14 residues long. Generated by immunoSEQ multiplex PCR, the TCRdb table keeps only in-frame clones and is missing some. The repertoire holds about 50,000 clones, around 83% seen once, with under 6.5% in the top ten. V is TRBV5-1 and J is TRBJ2-7; D may be TRBD2 (5 bases). What was sequenced was peripheral blood. The receptor's source is a man aged 60 to 69 with acute or convalescent COVID-19. The CDR3 loop reads CASSLDGVPYEQYF. The CDR3 nucleotides read TGCGCCAGCAGCTTGGACGGGGTCCCCTACGAGCAGTACTTC.